This T cell receptor beta chain was sequenced in a study of early T cells in non-severe SARS-CoV-2 infection. Each CDR3 protein gets one entry after TCRdb re-called the 5' RACE reads with MiXCR. The sample has over 60,000 distinct CDR3 sequences, over 9% seen once. V was trimmed by 0 bases and J by 1 base, leaving 9 bases between them. Germline V CDR1 and CDR2: MNHNY, SVGAGI (reference sequence). The CDR3 is 15 amino acids. The clonotype originates from an adult who was a healthcare worker with PCR-confirmed SARS-CoV-2 infection or an uninfected control (not recorded which). The genes are TRBV6-6 and TRBJ2-5; D is unclear. The sequences come from whole blood, collected at baseline. The CDR3 coding sequence is TGTGCCAGCAGTTACTCTGACGTAGGCCAAGAGACCCAGTACTTC. This encodes CASSYSDVGQETQYF.